These 30 T cell receptor beta chains came from one sample sequenced in a study of neoadjuvant nivolumab and ipilimumab in lung cancer. Produced via immunoSEQ multiplex PCR; TCRdb's table is partial and in-frame only. This table has approximately 12,000 clones, about two thirds appearing once. This material consisted of peripheral blood, taken after neoadjuvant nivolumab, alone or with ipilimumab, at or shortly before surgery. The receptors shown here come from an adult with non-small cell lung cancer.

The V and J genes are TRBV7-9 and TRBJ2-7, with 8 bases lining up with TRBD2. The J segment lost 6 bases and the V segment lost 4 bases, leaving 5 bases of the junction unmatched. Germline CDR1 and CDR2: SEHNR and FQNEAQ (reference sequence). This CDR3 spans 13 amino acids. The CDR3 is CASSSGTRGEQYF. DNA of the CDR3: TGTGCCAGCAGCTCCGGGACTAGGGGCGAGCAGTACTTC.

The chain links TRBV25-1 to TRBJ2-7, with D unclear. CDR1 is MGHDK and CDR2 is SYGVNS in the germline V gene. This CDR3 region has 16 residues. Trimming took 1 base from V and 4 from J, leaving 17 bases between them. The CDR3 sequence: CASSESGYTPRYEQYF. As DNA, the CDR3 is TGTGCCAGCAGTGAATCCGGGTATACCCCGCGATACGAGCAGTACTTC.

This chain uses TRBV6-5 with TRBJ2-7; 9 bases align to TRBD1. This CDR3 has 15 residues. Trimming cost V 0 bases and J 4 bases; bases outside gene matches: 4. CDR1 is MNHEY and CDR2 is SVGAGI in the germline V gene. The CDR3 sequence: CASSYSRGTGYEQYF. For the CDR3, the DNA is TGTGCCAGCAGTTACTCGCGAGGGACAGGGTACGAGCAGTACTTC.

The chain joins TRBV5-1 to TRBJ2-7; tentatively, D is TRBD1 (6 bases). Between the trimmed V and J ends, which lost 4 bases and 6 bases, there was a span of 11 bases. The length of the CDR3 is 12 residues. Germline CDR1 is SGHRS and CDR2 is YFSETQ. The CDR3 bases are TGCGCCAGCAGCATACAGGGAGTCGAGCAGTACTTC. Translated, it gives CASSIQGVEQYF.

The J gene is TRBJ2-1, the V gene TRBV7-2; D is unresolved. V was cut by 0 bases and J by 6 bases, with 6 bases left in between. The V gene's germline CDR1 is SGHTA and CDR2 FQGNSA. The length of the CDR3 is 13 residues. In DNA, the CDR3 is TGTGCCAGCAGCTTAGCTAAGGGCAATGAGCAGTTCTTC. Translating it yields CASSLAKGNEQFF.

The chain is built from TRBV18 and TRBJ1-1, with 7 nucleotides matching TRBD1. CDR3 length equals 13 residues. CDR1 is KGHSH and CDR2 is LQKENI in the germline V gene. After removal of 4 bases from V and 2 bases from J, the junction contained 1 base not matched to a gene. The CDR3 bases are TGTGCCAGCTCACGACAGGGCAACACTGAAGCTTTCTTT. It is translated as CASSRQGNTEAFF.

This chain links TRBV2 with TRBJ2-5; TRBD1 might be the D (6 bases). The germline V gene has CDR1 SNHLY and CDR2 FYNNEI. V lost 11 bases and J 2 bases, leaving 15 bases between the germline ends. This CDR3 contains 13 residues. This chain's CDR3 is CAGEGVLQETQYF. The CDR3, as DNA: TGTGCCGGAGAGGGGGTTTTACAAGAGACCCAGTACTTC.

The chain joins TRBV18 to TRBJ2-7; no clear D. Trimming removed 0 bases from V and 0 bases from J, with 9 bases in between. CDR1 is KGHSH, CDR2 LQKENI, per germline. The CDR3 consists of 15 residues. The chain's CDR3 is CASSPPISGSYEQYF. The CDR3 DNA follows: TGTGCCAGCTCACCACCAATTTCCGGCTCCTACGAGCAGTACTTC.

This clone is labeled as medium-sized (0.01 to 0.1%). The rearrangement joins TRBV6-5 to TRBJ2-3; D unclear. Between the trimmed V and J ends, which lost 0 bases and 6 bases, there was a span of 10 bases. The germline CDR1 and CDR2 sequences are MNHEY and SVGAGI. The CDR3 contains 14 residues. The CDR3 loop is CASSYSPALDTQYF. CDR3 DNA sequence: TGTGCCAGCAGTTACTCGCCAGCTTTGGATACGCAGTATTTT.

This clone was detected only a few times. V and J are TRBV7-2 and TRBJ1-5; TRBD1 is a possible D gene (5 bases). Germline V CDR1 and CDR2: SGHTA, FQGNSA. The CDR3 has 15 amino acids. V was shortened by 5 bases and J by 3 bases, with 14 bases between the two germline ends. The DNA for the CDR3 is TGTGCCAGCAGCCAGGGAGGACATCTCAATCAGCCCCAGCATTTT. It encodes CASSQGGHLNQPQHF.

The chain is built from TRBV18 and TRBJ1-1; no clear D. V dropped 2 bases and J dropped 1 base, with 8 bases sitting between them. In germline, CDR1 is KGHSH, CDR2 LQKENI. The CDR3 spans 14 residues. CDR3 DNA sequence: TGTGCCAGCTCACCAGGAGGTTCGAACACTGAAGCTTTCTTT. Protein product: CASSPGGSNTEAFF.

V and J are TRBV7-9 and TRBJ1-1; D call uncertain. Trimming took off 5 bases at V and 1 base at J, with 8 bases between the two ends. Germline CDR1 and CDR2: SEHNR and FQNEAQ (reference sequence). This CDR3 is built from 13 residues. CDR3 residues: CASSGWANTEAFF. Written as DNA, the CDR3 is TGTGCCAGCAGCGGGTGGGCGAACACTGAAGCTTTCTTT.

The chain carries TRBV7-2 and TRBJ2-7; D remains unclear. The V gene's germline CDR1 is SGHTA and CDR2 FQGNSA. Trimming stripped 2 bases from V and 1 base from J, with 12 bases between. This CDR3 has 15 amino acids. The CDR3 region is CASSLRLARSYEQYF. DNA of the CDR3: TGTGCCAGCAGCTTAAGGTTGGCGAGGTCCTACGAGCAGTACTTC. Combining the CDR3 with reference TRBV7-2 and TRBJ2-7 gives the whole variable domain GAGVSQSPSNKVTEKGKDVELRCDPISGHTALYWYRQSLGQGLEFLIYFQGNSAPDKSGLPSDRFSAERTGGSVSTLTIQRTQQEDSAVYLCASSLRLARSYEQYFGPGTRLTVT.

V gene TRBV5-1 combines with J gene TRBJ2-7, with 8 bases that match TRBD2. J was trimmed by 3 bases and V by 1 base; bases with no gene match: 6. Germline CDR1 and CDR2: SGHRS and YFSETQ. CDR3 length: 15 amino acids. CDR3 nucleotides: TGCGCCAGCAGCTTGCTACAGGGACTAGGCTACGAGCAGTACTTC. Protein sequence: CASSLLQGLGYEQYF.

V and J are TRBV11-2 and TRBJ2-1, with D hard to call. The V gene's germline CDR1 is SGHAT and CDR2 FQNNGV. The CDR3 consists of 14 residues. V lost 5 bases and J 7 bases, leaving 15 bases between the germline ends. CDR3 nucleotides: TGTGCCAGCAGCCTATCTAGTATCCTAAATGAGCAGTTCTTC. It yields the protein CASSLSSILNEQFF.

V gene TRBV5-1 combines with J gene TRBJ1-2, with TRBD1 matching 8 bases. Germline CDR1 and CDR2: SGHRS and YFSETQ. CDR3 length: 13 amino acids. Germline trimming cut 5 bases from V and 8 bases from J; bases unmatched to any gene: 8. CDR3 nucleotides: TGCGCCAGCAGACTGGACAGGGCGGGCGGCTACACCTTC. Amino acids: CASRLDRAGGYTF.

DNA for the CDR3: TGTGCCAGCTCACCTGATTCCTCATGGATGTTTTTT. Translated, it gives CASSPDSSWMFF. V usage is TRBV18 and J usage is TRBJ1-4; unclear D gene. The CDR3 extends over 12 amino acids. V gave up 3 bases and J gave up 15 bases, with 14 bases separating them. Germline V gives CDR1 KGHSH, CDR2 LQKENI.

V usage is TRBV11-3 and J usage is TRBJ2-7; 11 nucleotides agree with TRBD1. The CDR3 covers 14 residues. Germline V gene sequence: CDR1 SGHNT, CDR2 YENEEA. V dropped 5 bases and J dropped 7; count of bases not matched to a gene: 7. The CDR3 loop is CASSPGTGGREQYF. CDR3 DNA: TGTGCCAGCAGCCCCGGGACAGGGGGACGGGAGCAGTACTTC.

V and J are TRBV30 and TRBJ1-4; D uncertain. Germline loops: CDR1 GTSNPN, CDR2 SVGIG (reference sequence). V dropped 1 base and J dropped 1 base, with 4 bases sitting between them. The CDR3 is 13 residues long. CDR3 in amino acids: CAWSAGTNEKLFF. In DNA, the CDR3 is TGTGCCTGGAGTGCAGGAACTAATGAAAAACTGTTTTTT. Looking up the rest from reference TRBV30 and TRBJ1-4 gives the full variable domain: SQTIHQWPATLVQPVGSPLSLECTVEGTSNPNLYWYRQAAGRGLQLLFYSVGIGQISSEVPQNLSASRPQDRQFILSSKKLLLSDSGFYLCAWSAGTNEKLFFGSGTQLSVL.

The genes are TRBV11-3 and TRBJ2-2; D not resolved. CDR3 size: 12 residues. Germline assignment: CDR1 SGHNT and CDR2 YENEEA. Trimming left V 4 bases short and J 7 bases short, with 7 bases between. CDR3 in amino acids: CASSSFVGELFF. The CDR3 coding sequence is TGTGCCAGCAGCTCATTTGTCGGGGAGCTGTTTTTT.

This clone was picked up a small number of times. The chain is built from TRBV27 and TRBJ2-7; D is unclear. This CDR3 region has 15 residues. Germline values: CDR1 MNHEY, CDR2 SMNVEV (reference sequence). The ends were cut back, 3 bases at V and 2 bases at J, with 14 bases in the middle. The CDR3 here is CASSFKLLTTYEQYF. The DNA of the CDR3 is TGTGCCAGCAGTTTTAAGCTACTCACCACCTACGAGCAGTACTTC.

Within the sample, this clone is large (0.1 to 1%). The V and J genes are TRBV5-5 and TRBJ2-2; D is perhaps TRBD1 (6 bases). The germline CDR1 and CDR2 sequences are SGHKS and YYEKEE (reference sequence). Trimming removed 4 bases at V and 5 bases at J, with 9 bases between. The CDR3 spans 13 residues. CDR3 residues: CASSDTGTGELFF. The CDR3 bases are TGTGCCAGCAGCGATACAGGGACCGGGGAGCTGTTTTTT.

The chain joins TRBV4-1 to TRBJ2-7; maybe TRBD1 (6 bases). CDR3 length equals 15 residues. V was trimmed by 2 bases and J by 4 bases, leaving 15 bases between them. Germline CDR1 and CDR2: MGHRA and YSYEKL. Written as DNA, the CDR3 is TGCGCCAGCAGCCAATATGAACAGGGTGTATACGAGCAGTACTTC. Translated, it gives CASSQYEQGVYEQYF.

The chain employs TRBV18 and TRBJ2-5; 7 bases map to TRBD2. Trimming at V came to 5 bases and at J to 4 bases, leaving 1 base not matched to a gene. CDR3 length: 12 residues. The germline V gene has CDR1 KGHSH and CDR2 LQKENI. The CDR3 nucleotides are TGTGCCAGCTCAGTAGCGGGAGAGACCCAGTACTTC. This translates into CASSVAGETQYF.

The chain recombines TRBV15 with TRBJ2-2, with unresolved D. Looked up from germline, CDR1 is LNHNV and CDR2 is YYDKDF (reference sequence). Trimming pared 1 base from V and 3 bases from J, leaving 9 bases between. The CDR3 runs to 15 residues. CDR3 in DNA: TGTGCCACCAGCAGAGCTGGGCGTGACACCGGGGAGCTGTTTTTT. It specifies CATSRAGRDTGELFF.

The chain employs TRBV7-2 and TRBJ2-7; TRBD2 aligns across 14 bases. CDR1 and CDR2 (germline): SGHTA, FQGNSA. Trimming cost V 4 bases and J 4 bases; bases outside gene matches: 9. This CDR3 is built from 17 residues. This chain's CDR3 is CASSSVLGTSGSYEQYF. In DNA, the CDR3 is TGTGCCAGCAGCTCAGTGCTTGGGACTAGCGGGAGTTACGAGCAGTACTTC.

V is TRBV5-4 and J is TRBJ1-2; 8 nucleotides line up with TRBD1. The CDR3 contains 13 residues. The ends lost 4 bases at V and 5 bases at J; junction bases unmatched: 4. The V gene's germline CDR1 is SGHNT and CDR2 YYREEE (reference sequence). For the CDR3, the DNA is TGTGCCAGCAGCCTACAGGGGGTGTATGGCTACACCTTC. Translated, it gives CASSLQGVYGYTF.

Details on this clone: A much larger clone lies a single base off, so this may be a read error. The V gene is TRBV5-5, the J gene TRBJ2-3; D is unresolved. V lost 0 bases and J 3 bases, leaving 5 bases between the germline ends. CDR1 SGHKS and CDR2 YYEKEE come from the germline V gene (reference sequence). The CDR3 spans 13 residues. The CDR3 protein is CASSLGGTDTQYF. CDR3 nucleotides: TGTGCCAGCAGCTTGGGGGGAACAGATACGCAGTATTTT.

The V call is TRBV11-2, the J call TRBJ2-3; TRBD2 matches at 11 bases. There are 16 residues in the CDR3. V gave up 1 base and J gave up 4 bases; unmatched junction bases: 4. Looked up from germline, CDR1 is SGHAT and CDR2 is FQNNGV. CDR3 in DNA: TGTGCCAGCAGCTTAGGTGGGACTAGCGGCCCAGATACGCAGTATTTT. Amino acid sequence: CASSLGGTSGPDTQYF.

The rearrangement joins TRBV19 to TRBJ1-1, with D unresolved. Germline CDR1 reads LNHDA; CDR2 reads SQIVND (reference sequence). Trimming pared 5 bases from V and 1 base from J, leaving 11 bases between. This CDR3 contains 14 residues. The CDR3 reads CASSPYRENTEAFF. The CDR3 bases are TGTGCCAGTAGTCCGTACAGAGAGAACACTGAAGCTTTCTTT.